This TCR beta chain was recorded in a study of CD8 T cells in ankylosing spondylitis. Study-wide results and limits: Certain motif variants had earlier been reported in reactive arthritis synovial fluid and blood. Disease-linked clones were CD8+ and relatively rare in peripheral blood. There was a TCR beta motif, made of eight highly homologous variants, that appeared characteristic of ankylosing spondylitis blood. Significant enrichment of disease-linked clones was reported in matched ankylosing spondylitis synovial fluid.

As to this clonotype: Its specificity is unknown.

Quantitative 5'-RACE with molecular barcodes produced the TCR beta libraries. TCRdb re-analysed the 5' RACE reads in MiXCR, keeping a single row per CDR3 protein. The sample shows a few hundred thousand distinct CDR3 sequences, 20% to 25% of them seen only once. This sequence originates from a male donor with ankylosing spondylitis. The sample was blood, either unsorted or a sorted T cell fraction (not recorded which).

The CDR3, as DNA: TGTGCCAGCAGCTTGACCCCGACCTGGGAGACCCAGTACTTC. It specifies CASSLTPTWETQYF. The rearrangement uses TRBV5-6 and TRBJ2-5; the D is unclear. The CDR3 spans 14 residues. V was pared by 1 base and J by 5 bases, with 12 bases between. Per the germline V gene, CDR1 is SGHDT and CDR2 is YYEEEE. The variable domain in full, with the rest retrieved from reference TRBV5-6 and TRBJ2-5, is DAGVTQSPTHLIKTRGQQVTLRCSPKSGHDTVSWYQQALGQGPQFIFQYYEEEERQRGNFPDRFSGHQFPNYSSELNVNALLLGDSALYLCASSLTPTWETQYFGPGTRLLVL.